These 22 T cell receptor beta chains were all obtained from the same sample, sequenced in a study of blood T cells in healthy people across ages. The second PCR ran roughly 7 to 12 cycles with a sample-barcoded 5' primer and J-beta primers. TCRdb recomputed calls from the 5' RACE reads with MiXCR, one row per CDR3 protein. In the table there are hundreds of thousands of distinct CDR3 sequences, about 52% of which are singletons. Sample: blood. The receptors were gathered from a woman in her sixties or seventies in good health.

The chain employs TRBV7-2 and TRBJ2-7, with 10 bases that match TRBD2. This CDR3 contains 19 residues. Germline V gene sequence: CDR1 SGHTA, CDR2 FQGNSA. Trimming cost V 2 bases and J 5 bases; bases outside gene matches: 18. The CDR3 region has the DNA TGTGCCAGCAGCTTAAGGGTGGGGCTAGCGGGAGTGGTGAGGAACGAGCAGTACTTC. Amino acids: CASSLRVGLAGVVRNEQYF.

The CDR3 spells CASGPRGGEQYF. CDR3 in DNA: TGTGCCAGCGGCCCCCGGGGAGGCGAGCAGTACTTC. The chain carries TRBV7-9 and TRBJ2-5, with TRBD2 as a possible D gene (6 bases). The better agreement between TRBJ2-7 and the DNA end casts doubt on the J call. Germline V gives CDR1 SEHNR, CDR2 FQNEAQ (reference sequence). This CDR3 has 12 residues.

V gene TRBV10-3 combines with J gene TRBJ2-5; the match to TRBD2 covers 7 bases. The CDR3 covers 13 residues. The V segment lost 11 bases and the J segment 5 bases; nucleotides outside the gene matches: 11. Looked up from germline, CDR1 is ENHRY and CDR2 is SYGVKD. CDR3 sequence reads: CASGAGVGETQYF. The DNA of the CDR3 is TGTGCCTCCGGGGCGGGAGTGGGGGAGACCCAGTACTTC.

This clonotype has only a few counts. CDR3 sequence reads: CSAQSGTVSSYEQYF. The CDR3 bases are TGCAGTGCCCAATCCGGGACAGTCAGCTCCTACGAGCAGTACTTC. The chain uses TRBV20-1 and TRBJ2-7; 7 nucleotides agree with TRBD1. Trimming at V came to 6 bases and at J to 0 bases, leaving 11 bases not matched to a gene. This CDR3 has 15 residues. In germline, CDR1 is DFQATT, CDR2 SNEGSKA (reference sequence).

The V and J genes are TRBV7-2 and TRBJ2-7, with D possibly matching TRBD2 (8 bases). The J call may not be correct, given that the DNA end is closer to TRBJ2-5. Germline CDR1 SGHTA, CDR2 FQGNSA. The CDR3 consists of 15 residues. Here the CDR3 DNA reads TGTGCCAGCAGCAGACAGGGTCCGGGAGGGGAGACCCAGTACTTC. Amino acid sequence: CASSRQGPGGETQYF.

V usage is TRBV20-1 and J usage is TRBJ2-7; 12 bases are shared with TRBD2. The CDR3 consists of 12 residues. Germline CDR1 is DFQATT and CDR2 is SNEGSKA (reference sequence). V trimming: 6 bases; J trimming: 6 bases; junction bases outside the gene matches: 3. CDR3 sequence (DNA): TGCAGTGCCGGACTAGCGGGATCCGAGCAGTACTTC. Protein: CSAGLAGSEQYF.

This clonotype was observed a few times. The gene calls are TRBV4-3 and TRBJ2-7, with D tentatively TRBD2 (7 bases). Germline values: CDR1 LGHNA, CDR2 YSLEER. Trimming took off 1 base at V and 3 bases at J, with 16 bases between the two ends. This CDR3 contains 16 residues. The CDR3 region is CASSQGPQGTNYEQYF. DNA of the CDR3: TGCGCCAGCAGCCAAGGGCCCCAGGGGACTAACTACGAGCAGTACTTC.

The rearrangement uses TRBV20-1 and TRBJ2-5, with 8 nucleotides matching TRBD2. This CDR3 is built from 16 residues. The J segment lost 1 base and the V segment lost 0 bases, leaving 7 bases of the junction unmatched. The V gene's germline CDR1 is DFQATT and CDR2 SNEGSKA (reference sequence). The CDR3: CSARDQGSGTQETQYF. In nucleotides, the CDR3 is TGCAGTGCTAGAGATCAAGGTAGCGGGACCCAAGAGACCCAGTACTTC.

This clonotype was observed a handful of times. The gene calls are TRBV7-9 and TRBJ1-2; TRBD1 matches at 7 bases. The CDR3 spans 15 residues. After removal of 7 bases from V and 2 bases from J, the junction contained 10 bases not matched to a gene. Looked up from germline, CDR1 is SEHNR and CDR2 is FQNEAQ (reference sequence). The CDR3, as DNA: TGTGCCAGCACCCGACAGGGCCTCCCCAACTATGGCTACACCTTC. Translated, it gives CASTRQGLPNYGYTF.

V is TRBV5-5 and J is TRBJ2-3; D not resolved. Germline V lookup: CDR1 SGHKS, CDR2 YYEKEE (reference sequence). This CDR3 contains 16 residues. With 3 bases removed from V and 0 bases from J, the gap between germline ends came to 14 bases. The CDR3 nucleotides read TGTGCCAGCAGCTCTCGTCCAGGACCTAGCACAGATACGCAGTATTTT. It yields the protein CASSSRPGPSTDTQYF.

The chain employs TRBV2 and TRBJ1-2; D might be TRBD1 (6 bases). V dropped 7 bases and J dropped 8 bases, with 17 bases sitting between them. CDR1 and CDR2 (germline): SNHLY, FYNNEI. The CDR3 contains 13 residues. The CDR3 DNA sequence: TGTGCCAGCATCGAACAGGGAATAGGAGGCTACACCTTC. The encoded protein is CASIEQGIGGYTF.

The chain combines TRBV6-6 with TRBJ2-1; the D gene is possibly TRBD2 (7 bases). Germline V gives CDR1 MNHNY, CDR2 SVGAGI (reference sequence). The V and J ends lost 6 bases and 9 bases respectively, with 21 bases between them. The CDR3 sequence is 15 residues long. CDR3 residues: CASRGGARGRGEQFF. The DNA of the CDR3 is TGTGCCAGCAGGGGAGGGGCCAGGGGAAGGGGTGAGCAGTTCTTC.

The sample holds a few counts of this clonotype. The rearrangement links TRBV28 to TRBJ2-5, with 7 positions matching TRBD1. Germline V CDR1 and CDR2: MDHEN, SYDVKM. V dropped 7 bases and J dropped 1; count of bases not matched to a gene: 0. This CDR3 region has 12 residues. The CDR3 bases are TGTGCCAGCAACAGGGGCCAAGAGACCCAGTACTTC. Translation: CASNRGQETQYF.

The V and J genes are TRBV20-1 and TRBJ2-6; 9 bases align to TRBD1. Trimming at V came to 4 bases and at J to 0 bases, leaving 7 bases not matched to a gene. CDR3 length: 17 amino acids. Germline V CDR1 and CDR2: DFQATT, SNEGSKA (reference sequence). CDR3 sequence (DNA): TGCAGTGCTAATCCGGGACAGGGTTCCTCTGGGGCCAACGTCCTGACTTTC. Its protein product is CSANPGQGSSGANVLTF.

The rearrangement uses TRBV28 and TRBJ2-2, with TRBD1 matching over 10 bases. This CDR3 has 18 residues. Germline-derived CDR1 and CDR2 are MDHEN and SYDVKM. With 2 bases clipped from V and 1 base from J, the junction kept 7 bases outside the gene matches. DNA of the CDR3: TGTGCCAGCAGTTTAGGGTATTGGGACAGGGGGAACACCGGGGAGCTGTTTTTT. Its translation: CASSLGYWDRGNTGELFF.

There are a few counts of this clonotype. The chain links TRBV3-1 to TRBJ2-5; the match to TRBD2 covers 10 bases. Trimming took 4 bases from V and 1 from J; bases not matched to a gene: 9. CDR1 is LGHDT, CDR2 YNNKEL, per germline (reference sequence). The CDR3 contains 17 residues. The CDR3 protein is CASSLVFTSGAQETQYF. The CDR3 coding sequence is TGTGCCAGCAGCCTCGTGTTCACTAGCGGGGCCCAAGAGACCCAGTACTTC.

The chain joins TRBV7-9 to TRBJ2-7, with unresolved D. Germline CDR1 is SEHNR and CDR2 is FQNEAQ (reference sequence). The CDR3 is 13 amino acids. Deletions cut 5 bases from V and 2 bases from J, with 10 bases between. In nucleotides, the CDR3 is TGTGCCAGCAGCCCTAGTATGGCCTACGAGCAGTACTTC. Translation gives CASSPSMAYEQYF.

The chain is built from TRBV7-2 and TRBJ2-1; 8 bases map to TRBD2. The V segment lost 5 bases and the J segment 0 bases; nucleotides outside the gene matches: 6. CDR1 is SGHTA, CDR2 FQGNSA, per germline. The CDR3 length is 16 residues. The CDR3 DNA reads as TGTGCCAGCAGCCGGGGGGGGACCCGCTCCTACAATGAGCAGTTCTTC. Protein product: CASSRGGTRSYNEQFF.

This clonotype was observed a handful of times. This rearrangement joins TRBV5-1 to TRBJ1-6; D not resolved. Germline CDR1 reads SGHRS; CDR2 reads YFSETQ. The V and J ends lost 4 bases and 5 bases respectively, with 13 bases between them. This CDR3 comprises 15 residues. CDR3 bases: TGCGCCAGCAGCCGGTGGGCGGGTGATAATTCACCCCTCCACTTT. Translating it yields CASSRWAGDNSPLHF.

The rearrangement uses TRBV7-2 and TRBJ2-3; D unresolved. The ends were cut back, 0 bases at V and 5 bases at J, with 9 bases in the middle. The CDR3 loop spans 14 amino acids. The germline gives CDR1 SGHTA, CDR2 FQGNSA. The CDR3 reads CASSLARFLDTQYF. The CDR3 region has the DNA TGTGCCAGCAGCTTAGCACGTTTTCTAGATACGCAGTATTTT.

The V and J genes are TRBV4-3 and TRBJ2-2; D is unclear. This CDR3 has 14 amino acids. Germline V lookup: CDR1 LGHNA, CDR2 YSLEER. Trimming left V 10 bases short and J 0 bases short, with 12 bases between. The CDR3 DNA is TGCGCCACCCGACTGGATGCGAACACCGGGGAGCTGTTTTTT. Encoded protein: CATRLDANTGELFF.

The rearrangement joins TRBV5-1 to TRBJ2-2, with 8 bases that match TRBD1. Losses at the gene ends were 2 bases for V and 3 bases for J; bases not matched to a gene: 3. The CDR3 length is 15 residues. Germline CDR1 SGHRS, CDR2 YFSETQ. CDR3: CASSFGQGYTGELFF. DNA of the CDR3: TGCGCCAGCAGCTTCGGACAGGGATACACCGGGGAGCTGTTTTTT. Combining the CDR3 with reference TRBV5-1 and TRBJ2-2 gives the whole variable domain KAGVTQTPRYLIKTRGQQVTLSCSPISGHRSVSWYQQTPGQGLQFLFEYFSETQRNKGNFPGRFSGRQFSNSRSEMNVSTLELGDSALYLCASSFGQGYTGELFFGEGSRLTVL.